This T cell receptor beta chain was captured in a study of HIV-infected patients and healthy controls. By its share, this clonotype is medium-sized. One entry per CDR3 protein, called by TCRdb with MiXCR from the 5' RACE reads. Of 15,000 to 20,000 distinct CDR3 sequences listed, roughly 19% are singletons. The CDR3 runs 12 residues. CDR1 GTSNPN and CDR2 SVGIG come from the germline V gene (reference sequence). Trimming took off 2 bases at V and 5 bases at J, with 10 bases between the two ends. The source is a human donor in good health. Sample: CD8+ T cells from blood. The V gene is TRBV30, the J gene TRBJ2-7; D is perhaps TRBD1 (5 bases). The CDR3 sequence is CAWSRGTDEQYF. Written as DNA, the CDR3 is TGTGCCTGGAGTAGGGGCACTGACGAGCAGTACTTC.